The entry below describes one T cell receptor (beta chain). Its specificity is not known. This sample is part of a study of vaccination effects on CD4 cells after COVID-19. Study-level information: After approximately 2 million PBMC were placed in each well, they were cultured with roughly 10 IU/ml IL-2 and approximately 10 ug/ml peptides.

Whole-study results and caveats: The study found that only 1 of 255 vaccine-induced clones from healthy vaccinees cross-reacted with common cold coronaviruses. Marked contraction was observed in infection-induced and vaccine-induced clones late after vaccination.

The method was immunoSEQ multiplex PCR; TCRdb's version includes in-frame clones alone and lacks a portion of them. The top ten hold around 3.8% of the sample, which has around 30,000 clones, around three quarters seen once. CD4+ T cell isolation took place after less than 13 days of culture. Germline assignment: CDR1 SGHNT and CDR2 YENEEA. The CDR3 loop spans 15 amino acids. V shed 2 bases, J shed 1 base, and the junction held 4 bases outside the gene matches. The chain carries TRBV11-3 and TRBJ1-1; 7 nucleotides agree with TRBD1. This TCR derives from a human donor who received a COVID-19 vaccine. The input for sequencing was CD4+ T cells from PBMCs cultured without peptide, taken before COVID-19 vaccination. The chain's CDR3 is CASSLTGTANTEAFF. The CDR3 DNA sequence: TGTGCCAGCAGCTTAACCGGGACAGCGAACACTGAAGCTTTCTTT. Looking up the rest from reference TRBV11-3 and TRBJ1-1 gives the full variable domain: EAGVVQSPRYKIIEKKQPVAFWCNPISGHNTLYWYLQNLGQGPELLIRYENEEAVDDSQLPKDRFSAERLKGVDSTLKIQPAELGDSAVYLCASSLTGTANTEAFFGQGTRLTVV.